Below, 20 T cell receptor beta chains from the same sample are listed, as sequenced in a study of T cell clonality in common variable immunodeficiency. Clones were sequenced by immunoSEQ multiplex PCR, and TCRdb holds only the in-frame ones, with some missing. The table lists more than 35,000 clones, with no singletons. Sequenced: peripheral blood mononuclear cells. The receptor source for this set is a person aged 18 to 70 in good health.

This clone was counted many times. The read is 3 residues too short to cover the CDR3 end, so that end is filled in from the germline J gene. This sequence joins TRBV6-1 and TRBJ2-3; possible D gene TRBD1, 6 bases. The CDR3 is 14 residues long. CDR1 and CDR2 from the germline V gene are MNHNS and SASEGT. The V end was cut by 2 bases, the J end by 4 bases, with 10 bases between. The CDR3 sequence is CASSEPQGSDTQYF. CDR3 DNA (partial): TGTGCCAGCAGTGAACCACAGGGCTCAGATACG.

This clone was recorded many times. The missing CDR3 end, 3 residues past where the read stops, is filled in from the germline J gene. Other DNA sequences from this sample encode an identical CDR3 as well. The chain joins TRBV5-1 to TRBJ1-5, with TRBD1 matching 8 bases. J lost 4 bases, V lost 4 bases, and 4 bases had no gene match. The CDR3 loop spans 14 amino acids. Germline V lookup: CDR1 SGHRS, CDR2 YFSETQ. CDR3 sequence reads: CASSPGQGNQPQHF. The DNA read from the CDR3 is TGCGCCAGCAGCCCCGGACAGGGAAATCAGCCC.

At least ten counts were recorded for this clone. The CDR3 extends 3 residues past the end of the read, so its final part is completed from the germline J gene. The gene calls are TRBV5-5 and TRBJ2-1; tentatively, D is TRBD2 (5 bases). The length of the CDR3 is 15 residues. Trimming pared 2 bases from V and 3 bases from J, leaving 12 bases between. Germline CDR1 is SGHKS and CDR2 is YYEKEE (reference sequence). The CDR3 DNA, read in part, is TGTGCCAGCAGCTTTAGCGTATCCCACTACAATGAG. Its translation: CASSFSVSHYNE. The CDR3 as a whole reads CASSFSVSHYNEQFF.

This clone was observed at least ten times. The read gets to within 3 residues of the CDR3 end, and the germline J gene fills in the rest. The chain is built from TRBV5-1 and TRBJ2-1; D might be TRBD2 (6 bases). The CDR3 has 15 amino acids. V was shortened by 2 bases and J by 3 bases, with 12 bases between the two germline ends. Germline V gene sequence: CDR1 SGHRS, CDR2 YFSETQ. The part of the CDR3 DNA that was read is TGCGCCAGCAGCTTAGACGGGGGTGTCTACAATGAG. Translating it yields CASSLDGGVYNE. The full CDR3 protein reads CASSLDGGVYNEQFF.

This clone was detected many times. The DNA ends 3 residues before the CDR3 does, and the rest of the CDR3 is filled in from the germline J gene. The chain combines TRBV7-8 with TRBJ2-7, with unresolved D. The germline CDR1 and CDR2 sequences are SGHVS and FQNEAQ. The V and J ends lost 2 bases and 0 bases respectively, with 5 bases between them. The CDR3 runs to 13 residues. The sequenced CDR3 bases are TGTGCCAGCAGCTTAAGGTACTCCTACGAG. It specifies CASSLRYSYE. The CDR3 in its entirety is CASSLRYSYEQYF. Variable domain in full (rest from reference TRBV7-8 and TRBJ2-7): GAGVSQSPRYKVAKRGQDVALRCDPISGHVSLFWYQQALGQGPEFLTYFQNEAQLDKSGLPSDRFFAERPEGSVSTLKIQRTQQEDSAVYLCASSLRYSYEQYFGPGTRLTVT.

This clone has at least ten counts. The CDR3 end falls 3 residues outside the read, so it is completed with the germline J gene. This chain joins TRBV7-2 and TRBJ1-5, with D maybe TRBD1 (6 bases). V dropped 5 bases and J dropped 7 bases, with 18 bases sitting between them. The CDR3 sequence is 15 residues long. Germline V gene sequence: CDR1 SGHTA, CDR2 FQGNSA. Partial CDR3 DNA: TGTGCCAGCAGCCCGAGTACAACAGGGACCCAGCCC. It yields the protein CASSPSTTGTQP. The CDR3 in its entirety is CASSPSTTGTQPQHF.

This clone came up many times. The read ends 3 residues before the CDR3 terminus; that terminus is restored from the germline J gene. The chain joins TRBV7-8 to TRBJ2-7; the match to TRBD1 covers 7 bases. The CDR3 covers 16 residues. J lost 4 bases, V lost 0 bases, and 9 bases had no gene match. Germline CDR1 SGHVS, CDR2 FQNEAQ. The part of the CDR3 DNA that was read is TGTGCCAGCAGCTTAGCCCGGGGACAGATTCTTTACGAG. Amino acids: CASSLARGQILYE. From start to end, the CDR3 is CASSLARGQILYEQYF.

At least ten counts were recorded for this clone. The CDR3 goes on 3 residues after the read ends, and that part is filled in from the germline J gene. This chain links TRBV12-3 or TRBV12-4 with TRBJ1-2, with D possibly matching TRBD1 (6 bases). There are 14 residues in the CDR3. This CDR3 is CASSLNDRPNGYTF. The sequenced part of the CDR3 DNA is TGTGCCAGCAGTTTGAACGACAGGCCCAACGGC.

This clone was detected many times. A read error may account for a junction end that differs from germline. The read terminates 3 residues ahead of where the CDR3 ends, so the germline J gene completes it. The chain uses TRBV4-2 and TRBJ1-2; a weak D match, TRBD1 (5 bases). This CDR3 spans 16 amino acids. The V gene's germline CDR1 is LGHNA and CDR2 YNFKEQ. The CDR3 protein is CASSQAASKGAYGYTF. The DNA read from the CDR3 is TGCGCCAGCAGCCAAGCGGCCTCCAAAGGGGCCTATGGC.

This clone was observed at least ten times. The read ends 3 residues before the CDR3 terminus; that terminus is restored from the germline J gene. The chain employs TRBV9 and TRBJ2-2; no clear D gene. V was pared by 0 bases and J by 5 bases, with 5 bases between. The CDR3 has 13 residues. Per germline, CDR1 SGDLS and CDR2 YYNGEE. CDR3 sequence: CASSVVSTGELFF. The CDR3 bases that were read are TGTGCCAGCAGCGTAGTTAGTACCGGGGAG.

This clone was picked up many times. The CDR3 extends 3 residues past the end of the read, so its final part is completed from the germline J gene. The chain couples TRBV5-1 to TRBJ2-7, with TRBD1 identical over 8 bases. Germline V CDR1 and CDR2: SGHRS, YFSETQ. Unmatched junction bases numbered 14, after V lost 2 bases and J lost 4 bases. The CDR3 is 17 residues long. CDR3 region: CASSLRQQGDLGYEQYF. The sequenced CDR3 bases are TGCGCCAGCAGCTTAAGACAACAGGGGGACTTAGGATACGAG.

This clone was picked up many times. With the read ending 3 residues before the CDR3 end, the germline J gene is used to fill in that end. This chain links TRBV5-4 with TRBJ1-3; 9 bases fit TRBD1. This CDR3 spans 14 amino acids. Looked up from germline, CDR1 is SGHNT and CDR2 is YYREEE (reference sequence). The CDR3: CASSPDRGGEAIYF. CDR3 DNA, as far as it was read: TGTGCCAGCAGCCCCGACAGGGGGGGTGAGGCC.

The table lists this clone with many counts. The CDR3 end lies 3 residues beyond the end of the read and is filled in from the germline J gene. The J gene is TRBJ1-1, the V gene TRBV18; D possibly corresponds to TRBD1 (5 bases). The CDR3 extends over 12 amino acids. Between the trimmed V and J ends, which lost 3 bases and 7 bases, there was a span of 9 bases. Germline CDR1 KGHSH, CDR2 LQKENI. The CDR3 sequence is CASSPDIVEAFF. Incomplete CDR3 DNA: TGTGCCAGCTCACCGGACATCGTTGAA.

This clone was counted a few times. The read ends 3 residues before the CDR3 terminus; that terminus is restored from the germline J gene. This chain joins TRBV7-9 and TRBJ2-4, with D uncertain. This CDR3 comprises 14 residues. CDR1 is SEHNR and CDR2 is FQNEAQ in the germline V gene (reference sequence). CDR3 region: CASSSQRRSRGQYF. Partial CDR3 DNA: TGTGCCAGCAGCTCCCAGCGACGATCCCGAGGT.

This clone was recorded at least ten times. The read ends 3 residues before the CDR3 terminus; that terminus is restored from the germline J gene. This chain links TRBV9 with TRBJ2-3; 7 nucleotides match TRBD2. V was pared by 0 bases and J by 0 bases, with 1 base of the junction left unmatched. The CDR3 totals 15 residues. Germline V gene data show CDR1 as SGDLS and CDR2 as YYNGEE. Incomplete CDR3 DNA: TGTGCCAGCAGCGTAGCGGGGGGAAGCACAGATACG. Translation gives CASSVAGGSTDT. The entire CDR3 protein is CASSVAGGSTDTQYF.

This clone was seen repeatedly, ten times or more. The read is 3 residues too short to cover the CDR3 end, so that end is filled in from the germline J gene. V and J are TRBV30 and TRBJ2-3, with a weak D call TRBD2 (6 bases). V was pared by 2 bases and J by 1 base, with 16 bases between. The CDR3 is 16 amino acids. Looked up from germline, CDR1 is GTSNPN and CDR2 is SVGIG (reference sequence). The CDR3 DNA, read in part, is TGTGCCTGGAGTCTGGACTACCCGTGGGGCACAGATACG. Translated, it gives CAWSLDYPWGTDT. The whole CDR3 sequence is CAWSLDYPWGTDTQYF.

In its sample, this clone was seen many times. The read halts 3 residues ahead of the CDR3 end, with the missing end drawn from the germline J gene. The rearrangement uses TRBV18 and TRBJ1-2; no clear D gene. Germline V gene lookup returns CDR1 KGHSH and CDR2 LQKENI. The CDR3 covers 13 residues. CDR3 amino acids: CASSQEAIGGYTF. The sequenced part of the CDR3 DNA is TGTGCCAGCTCACAGGAGGCCATAGGGGGC.

This clone was observed at least ten times. Sequencing ends 3 residues short of the CDR3 end; the germline J gene provides the rest. This chain connects TRBV5-4 to TRBJ2-5; possible D gene TRBD2, 6 bases. The CDR3 has 13 residues. CDR1 and CDR2 (germline): SGHNT, YYREEE (reference sequence). Between the trimmed V and J ends, which lost 2 bases and 5 bases, there was a span of 10 bases. The CDR3 DNA, read in part, is TGTGCCAGCAGCTTACGTGGGGGGGAGACC. It specifies CASSLRGGET. The CDR3 reads in full as CASSLRGGETQYF.

Many counts were recorded for this clone. The observed sequence ends 3 residues before the CDR3 terminus, with the missing tail filled in from the germline J gene. The chain is built from TRBV20-1 and TRBJ2-7; 12 bases map to TRBD2. Trimming cost V 5 bases and J 5 bases; bases outside gene matches: 7. The CDR3 sequence is 14 residues long. Germline CDR1 is DFQATT and CDR2 is SNEGSKA (reference sequence). The CDR3 DNA, read in part, is TGCAGTGCTCCTAGCGGGGGGGCCGCCCACGAG. Translation gives CSAPSGGAAHE. The CDR3 in full is CSAPSGGAAHEQYF.

This clone was picked up many times. The read terminates 3 residues before the CDR3 end, so the remaining end is supplied by the germline J gene. The J gene is TRBJ2-7, the V gene TRBV7-2; the D gene is possibly TRBD1 (6 bases). Germline-derived CDR1 and CDR2 are SGHTA and FQGNSA. This CDR3 is built from 13 residues. V gave up 5 bases and J gave up 2 bases, with 10 bases separating them. The CDR3 loop is CASSVTGTYEQYF. The CDR3 bases that were read are TGTGCCAGCAGCGTTACAGGGACCTACGAG.